One sample yielded the 31 T cell receptor beta chains listed below, sequenced in a study of blood T cell repertoires in COVID-19. The assay was immunoSEQ multiplex PCR, and TCRdb's table has in-frame clones only and misses some. The repertoire holds tens of thousands of clones, with around 82% as singletons. What was sequenced was peripheral blood. Receptors originate from a woman of 80 years or more with active or convalescent COVID-19.

J is TRBJ1-2 and V is TRBV5-4; D uncertain. This CDR3 spans 14 amino acids. Germline CDR1 is SGHNT and CDR2 is YYREEE (reference sequence). V gave up 2 bases and J gave up 2 bases, with 10 bases separating them. The CDR3 here is CASSFENRNYGYTF. The CDR3, as DNA: TGTGCCAGCAGCTTTGAGAACCGCAACTATGGCTACACCTTC.

This clone qualifies as medium-sized. This chain links TRBV6-6 with TRBJ2-1, with TRBD1 matching over 8 bases. Germline V gene sequence: CDR1 MNHNY, CDR2 SVGAGI (reference sequence). This CDR3 region has 16 residues. The CDR3 loop reads CATGDGRQGIGNEQFF. The CDR3 nucleotides read TGTGCGACCGGAGATGGGCGACAGGGGATAGGGAATGAGCAGTTCTTC.

The rearrangement joins TRBV28 to TRBJ1-3, with TRBD1 identical over 9 bases. CDR3 length equals 14 residues. V lost 3 bases and J lost 7; bases outside the gene matches: 4. Looked up from germline, CDR1 is MDHEN and CDR2 is SYDVKM. CDR3 residues: CASSFPGQGNTIYF. CDR3 coding DNA: TGTGCCAGCAGTTTTCCCGGACAGGGGAACACCATATATTTT.

The chain uses TRBV20-1 and TRBJ1-2; the D is unclear. The V gene lost 3 bases and the J gene lost 4 bases, with 21 bases spanning the gap. CDR1 and CDR2 from the germline V gene are DFQATT and SNEGSKA (reference sequence). The CDR3 runs 16 residues. In nucleotides, the CDR3 is TGCAGTGCTAGTAACCCCTGGGAGTTCGGAGCCTATGGCTACACCTTC. Its protein product is CSASNPWEFGAYGYTF.

The rearrangement joins TRBV19 to TRBJ1-1, with 7 bases matching TRBD1. V was pared by 4 bases and J by 4 bases, with 6 bases of the junction left unmatched. There are 14 residues in the CDR3. Germline V lookup: CDR1 LNHDA, CDR2 SQIVND (reference sequence). Here the CDR3 DNA reads TGTGCCAGTAGTAGCCGGGACAGAAGCACTGAAGCTTTCTTT. It translates to CASSSRDRSTEAFF. Full variable domain (missing parts from reference TRBV19 and TRBJ1-1): DGGITQSPKYLFRKEGQNVTLSCEQNLNHDAMYWYRQDPGQGLRLIYYSQIVNDFQKGDIAEGYSVSREKKESFPLTVTSAQKNPTAFYLCASSSRDRSTEAFFGQGTRLTVV.

The chain recombines TRBV2 with TRBJ2-5; 9 bases match TRBD2. Germline V gene lookup returns CDR1 SNHLY and CDR2 FYNNEI. V shed 7 bases and J 4 bases; nucleotides not matched to a gene: 10. The CDR3 is 15 amino acids. The CDR3: CASIQGGRASETQYF. CDR3 bases: TGTGCCAGCATTCAAGGCGGGAGGGCCTCAGAGACCCAGTACTTC.

V and J are TRBV28 and TRBJ1-4; D unresolved. The germline V gene has CDR1 MDHEN and CDR2 SYDVKM. Trimming removed 3 bases from V and 6 bases from J, with 14 bases in between. The CDR3 runs to 15 residues. The CDR3 loop reads CASSFHQAGDEKLFF. In nucleotides, the CDR3 is TGTGCCAGCAGTTTTCACCAGGCCGGGGATGAAAAACTGTTTTTT.

The rearrangement joins TRBV5-4 to TRBJ2-5, with D maybe TRBD2 (5 bases). Trimming cost V 4 bases and J 5 bases, with 18 bases left between them. The germline V gene encodes CDR1 SGHNT and CDR2 YYREEE (reference sequence). The CDR3 is made up of 15 amino acids. CDR3: CASSLSTGKTETQYF. The DNA for the CDR3 is TGTGCCAGCAGCCTATCTACGGGAAAAACGGAGACCCAGTACTTC.

The J gene is TRBJ2-1, the V gene TRBV27; perhaps TRBD2 as D (6 bases). Trimming took off 3 bases at V and 4 bases at J, with 10 bases between the two ends. CDR1 and CDR2 (germline): MNHEY, SMNVEV (reference sequence). The CDR3 is 14 amino acids. In DNA, the CDR3 is TGTGCCAGCAGTTTCACCGGGACTTACAATGAGCAGTTCTTC. The encoded protein is CASSFTGTYNEQFF.

The rearrangement uses TRBV19 and TRBJ2-7; weak D call: TRBD1 (6 bases). This CDR3 contains 14 residues. CDR1 is LNHDA and CDR2 is SQIVND in the germline V gene (reference sequence). V shed 5 bases and J shed 3 bases, with 14 bases lying between them. The DNA for the CDR3 is TGTGCCAGTAGTTACCCGGGACAATACTACGAGCAGTACTTC. The encoded protein is CASSYPGQYYEQYF.

V usage is TRBV4-3 and J usage is TRBJ1-6; 7 nucleotides line up with TRBD1. The CDR3 spans 17 residues. After removal of 4 bases from V and 10 bases from J, the junction contained 16 bases not matched to a gene. Germline assignment: CDR1 LGHNA and CDR2 YSLEER. Written as DNA, the CDR3 is TGCGCCAGCAGCCCACGGGGGCCGGGACAGAAGGAGTCACCCCTCCACTTT. Encoded protein: CASSPRGPGQKESPLHF.

This clone was observed many times. V is TRBV6-1 and J is TRBJ1-1; TRBD1 matches 7 bases. The CDR3 spans 16 residues. V shed 2 bases, J shed 1 base, and the junction held 7 bases outside the gene matches. CDR1 is MNHNS and CDR2 is SASEGT in the germline V gene. The CDR3 loop reads CASSEFGDRWNTEAFF. The CDR3 DNA reads TGTGCCAGCAGTGAATTTGGGGACAGATGGAACACTGAAGCTTTCTTT.

Only one count was recorded for this clone. J is TRBJ1-2 and V is TRBV7-9; D uncertain. Trimming took off 5 bases at V and 1 base at J, with 11 bases between the two ends. The CDR3 is 14 residues long. In germline, CDR1 is SEHNR, CDR2 FQNEAQ (reference sequence). The CDR3 nucleotides read TGTGCCAGCAGCCCTAGCTATATTAACTATGGCTACACCTTC. Translated, it gives CASSPSYINYGYTF.

This clone came up a few times. This chain links TRBV7-2 with TRBJ2-1; D may be TRBD2 (6 bases). V was trimmed by 5 bases and J by 7 bases, leaving 24 bases between them. Per the germline V gene, CDR1 is SGHTA and CDR2 is FQGNSA. The CDR3 consists of 17 residues. The CDR3, as DNA: TGTGCCAGCAGCGAACAGAACCCTAGCGTCGGGCGGAATGAGCAGTTCTTC. Encoded protein: CASSEQNPSVGRNEQFF. Based on the CDR3 plus reference TRBV7-2 and TRBJ2-1, the full variable domain is GAGVSQSPSNKVTEKGKDVELRCDPISGHTALYWYRQSLGQGLEFLIYFQGNSAPDKSGLPSDRFSAERTGGSVSTLTIQRTQQEDSAVYLCASSEQNPSVGRNEQFFGPGTRLTVL.

The CDR3 reads CASSQGTSGSYEQFF. DNA for the CDR3: TGTGCCAGCAGCCAAGGGACTAGCGGGAGTTATGAGCAGTTCTTC. The J gene is TRBJ2-1, the V gene TRBV7-3, with 14 positions matching TRBD2. CDR1 is SGHTA, CDR2 FQGTGA, per germline. After removal of 5 bases from V and 8 bases from J, the junction contained 5 bases not matched to a gene. The CDR3 spans 15 residues.

The V and J genes are TRBV18 and TRBJ1-2; 11 bases map to TRBD1. Looked up from germline, CDR1 is KGHSH and CDR2 is LQKENI. This CDR3 is built from 15 residues. The V and J ends lost 5 bases and 5 bases, in that order; junction bases with no gene match: 7. CDR3 coding DNA: TGTGCCAGCTCAGCCGGACAGGGGGCGGAGTATGGCTACACCTTC. Protein sequence: CASSAGQGAEYGYTF. Looking up the rest from reference TRBV18 and TRBJ1-2 gives the full variable domain: NAGVMQNPRHLVRRRGQEARLRCSPMKGHSHVYWYRQLPEEGLKFMVYLQKENIIDESGMPKERFSAEFPKEGPSILRIQQVVRGDSAAYFCASSAGQGAEYGYTFGSGTRLTVV.

The J gene is TRBJ1-1, the V gene TRBV7-2, with D hard to call. The V gene's germline CDR1 is SGHTA and CDR2 FQGNSA. The CDR3 contains 16 residues. V was cut by 5 bases and J by 0 bases, with 16 bases left in between. The CDR3 sequence: CASSPRAREMNTEAFF. The CDR3 DNA is TGTGCCAGCAGCCCAAGGGCGCGGGAAATGAACACTGAAGCTTTCTTT.

V gene TRBV9 combines with J gene TRBJ2-3, with D maybe TRBD2 (6 bases). CDR1 and CDR2 (germline): SGDLS, YYNGEE. The CDR3 runs 17 residues. Trimming shortened V by 0 bases and J by 4 bases, and 18 bases separated the two germline ends. The CDR3 DNA sequence: TGTGCCAGCAGCGTAGCTTCAACGGGAGTGTTGGCAGATACGCAGTATTTT. Translated: CASSVASTGVLADTQYF.

V usage is TRBV30 and J usage is TRBJ2-2, with TRBD2 matching over 12 bases. The germline CDR1 and CDR2 sequences are GTSNPN and SVGIG (reference sequence). The CDR3 covers 15 residues. The ends lost 3 bases at V and 6 bases at J; junction bases unmatched: 5. The CDR3 here is CAWSEGTSGPGELFF. In DNA form, the CDR3 reads TGTGCCTGGAGCGAGGGGACTAGCGGGCCCGGGGAGCTGTTTTTT. The full variable domain, its missing parts supplied by reference TRBV30 and TRBJ2-2, is SQTIHQWPATLVQPVGSPLSLECTVEGTSNPNLYWYRQAAGRGLQLLFYSVGIGQISSEVPQNLSASRPQDRQFILSSKKLLLSDSGFYLCAWSEGTSGPGELFFGEGSRLTVL.

The chain links TRBV24-1 to TRBJ2-3, with D possibly matching TRBD1 (6 bases). Germline CDR1 reads KGHDR; CDR2 reads SFDVKD. V lost 3 bases, J lost 3 bases, and 9 bases lay in between. The CDR3 has 14 amino acids. The CDR3 reads CATSDPQGTDTQYF. DNA of the CDR3: TGTGCCACCAGTGATCCGCAGGGGACAGATACGCAGTATTTT.

V gene TRBV10-2 combines with J gene TRBJ2-1, with D perhaps TRBD2 (5 bases). V gave up 4 bases and J gave up 0 bases, with 10 bases separating them. CDR3 length equals 15 residues. CDR1 WSHSY and CDR2 SAAADI come from the germline V gene. Here the CDR3 reads CASSVLADSYNEQFF. The CDR3 region has the DNA TGCGCCAGCAGTGTGCTAGCTGACTCCTACAATGAGCAGTTCTTC.

J is TRBJ1-1 and V is TRBV4-2, with D unresolved. V was clipped by 0 bases and J by 6 bases, with 14 bases between them. The CDR3 spans 15 residues. From germline, CDR1 is LGHNA and CDR2 YNFKEQ. CDR3 in amino acids: CASSQDQNNGAEAFF. As DNA, the CDR3 is TGTGCCAGCAGCCAAGATCAAAATAACGGGGCTGAAGCTTTCTTT.

This chain links TRBV18 with TRBJ2-3; no firm D call. The germline V gene has CDR1 KGHSH and CDR2 LQKENI. Trimming left V 3 bases short and J 4 bases short, with 8 bases between. The CDR3 is 13 residues long. The CDR3 here is CASSPPVADTQYF. The CDR3 DNA reads TGTGCCAGCTCACCCCCGGTGGCAGATACGCAGTATTTT.

This chain joins TRBV11-2 and TRBJ2-7, with TRBD1 matching 7 bases. This CDR3 region has 14 residues. V shed 3 bases, J shed 3 bases, and the junction held 5 bases outside the gene matches. Germline-derived CDR1 and CDR2 are SGHAT and FQNNGV. The CDR3 coding sequence is TGTGCCAGCAGCTTTGGCAGGACAGGCTACGAGCAGTACTTC. Protein: CASSFGRTGYEQYF.

CDR3 DNA: TGTGCCAGCAGACCACAGGGCGTAAGCAATCAGCCCCAGCATTTT. Amino acids: CASRPQGVSNQPQHF. This chain connects TRBV27 to TRBJ1-5, with D possibly being TRBD1 (6 bases). Germline values: CDR1 MNHEY, CDR2 SMNVEV (reference sequence). The germline V and J ends were trimmed by 6 bases and 1 base, with 13 bases remaining between them. This CDR3 has 15 amino acids.

The chain combines TRBV28 with TRBJ1-5, with TRBD1 matching over 11 bases. The CDR3 length is 15 residues. With V trimmed by 5 bases and J by 6 bases, 6 bases remained unmatched. Germline CDR1 MDHEN, CDR2 SYDVKM. The CDR3 DNA reads TGTGCCAGCAGTAAAAGGACAGGGGGCCTTCAGCCCCAGCATTTT. As protein: CASSKRTGGLQPQHF.

The V gene is TRBV2, the J gene TRBJ2-2; TRBD1 agrees at 9 bases. Germline V gene sequence: CDR1 SNHLY, CDR2 FYNNEI. V gave up 6 bases and J gave up 4 bases; unmatched junction bases: 6. CDR3 length: 15 residues. DNA for the CDR3: TGTGCCAGCAGAAAAGGGGACAGGGTCACCGGGGAGCTGTTTTTT. This encodes CASRKGDRVTGELFF. Full variable domain (missing parts from reference TRBV2 and TRBJ2-2): EPEVTQTPSHQVTQMGQEVILRCVPISNHLYFYWYRQILGQKVEFLVSFYNNEISEKSEIFDDQFSVERPDGSNFTLKIRSTKLEDSAMYFCASRKGDRVTGELFFGEGSRLTVL.

This sequence joins TRBV28 and TRBJ2-7; TRBD1 agrees at 7 bases. Trimming cost V 1 base and J 6 bases; bases outside gene matches: 6. Germline V lookup: CDR1 MDHEN, CDR2 SYDVKM. This CDR3 has 14 amino acids. The CDR3 region is CASSLLTGAREQYF. DNA of the CDR3: TGTGCCAGCAGTTTATTAACAGGGGCCCGCGAGCAGTACTTC.

The chain is built from TRBV24-1 and TRBJ2-1; 9 positions agree with TRBD2. This CDR3 contains 15 residues. Germline lookup yields CDR1 KGHDR and CDR2 SFDVKD. With 5 bases clipped from V and 5 bases from J, the junction kept 6 bases outside the gene matches. The CDR3 nucleotides read TGTGCCACCAGTGCCGCTAGCGGGGCTAACAATGAGCAGTTCTTC. Translation: CATSAASGANNEQFF.

The chain carries TRBV19 and TRBJ1-1; TRBD1 might be the D (5 bases). V gave up 3 bases and J gave up 7 bases, with 12 bases separating them. CDR1 LNHDA and CDR2 SQIVND come from the germline V gene (reference sequence). This CDR3 has 13 amino acids. The CDR3 DNA follows: TGTGCCAGTAGTATTGGAATGGGGGGTGAAGCTTTCTTT. Encoded protein: CASSIGMGGEAFF.

The chain carries TRBV24-1 and TRBJ2-1; 11 bases map to TRBD1. J was trimmed by 7 bases and V by 4 bases; bases with no gene match: 5. The germline gives CDR1 KGHDR, CDR2 SFDVKD. The CDR3 runs 15 residues. CDR3 bases: TGTGCCACCAGTGAGGACAGGGGGCCCCTTAATGAGCAGTTCTTC. Protein product: CATSEDRGPLNEQFF.